This TCR beta chain was captured by sequencing in a study of long-term antiretroviral therapy in people with HIV. Across the study: Specimens dating back about a decade before the 2015 immediate-ART recommendation are the oldest included. Study observations and caveats: Increased diversity was seen after ART, yet it remained lower than in transplant donor controls.

The assay used was immunoSEQ (version v3.0), run at survey level. TCRdb keeps only in-frame clones here, not all; method: immunoSEQ multiplex PCR. This table has about 30,000 clones, about 95% appearing once. With respect to this clone: Its antigen is unidentified.

The germline V gene encodes CDR1 SQVTM and CDR2 ANQGSEA. This CDR3 comprises 14 residues. V lost 3 bases to trimming and J lost 1 base; unmatched junction nucleotides: 6. Here the sequenced sample was unsorted PBMCs, taken 5.3 years after starting antiretroviral therapy. The rearrangement joins TRBV29-1 to TRBJ2-7; 7 bases align to TRBD2. The receptor was derived from a young man with HIV. This CDR3 is CSVEAGVTSYEQYF. As DNA, the CDR3 is TGCAGCGTTGAGGCGGGGGTAACTTCCTACGAGCAGTACTTC.